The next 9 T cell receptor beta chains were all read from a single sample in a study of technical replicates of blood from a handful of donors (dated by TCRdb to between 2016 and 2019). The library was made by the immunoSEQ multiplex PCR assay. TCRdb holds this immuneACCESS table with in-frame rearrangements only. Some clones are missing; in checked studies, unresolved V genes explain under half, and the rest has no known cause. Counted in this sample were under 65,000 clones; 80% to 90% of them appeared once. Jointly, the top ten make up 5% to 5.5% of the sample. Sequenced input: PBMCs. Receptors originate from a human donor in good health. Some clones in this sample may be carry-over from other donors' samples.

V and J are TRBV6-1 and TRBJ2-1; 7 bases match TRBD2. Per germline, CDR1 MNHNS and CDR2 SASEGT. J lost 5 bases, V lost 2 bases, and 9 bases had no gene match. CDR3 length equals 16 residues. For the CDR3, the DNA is TGTGCCAGCAGTGAAAAGGGCGGGGGTCGCAACAATGAGCAGTTCTTC. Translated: CASSEKGGGRNNEQFF.

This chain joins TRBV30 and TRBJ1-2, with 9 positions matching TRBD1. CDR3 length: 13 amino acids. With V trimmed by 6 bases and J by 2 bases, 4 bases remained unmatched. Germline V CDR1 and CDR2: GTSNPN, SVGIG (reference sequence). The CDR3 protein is CACRDRVNYGYTF. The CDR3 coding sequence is TGTGCCTGTAGGGACAGGGTGAACTATGGCTACACCTTC.

CDR3 nucleotides: TGTGCCAGTAGTTTAATGGCTTCGAAAGTCTACAATGAGCAGTTCTTC. Its translation is CASSLMASKVYNEQFF. This chain links TRBV19 with TRBJ2-1; D is ambiguous. The germline gives CDR1 LNHDA, CDR2 SQIVND (reference sequence). Trimming left V 5 bases short and J 3 bases short, with 17 bases between. The CDR3 is made up of 16 amino acids.

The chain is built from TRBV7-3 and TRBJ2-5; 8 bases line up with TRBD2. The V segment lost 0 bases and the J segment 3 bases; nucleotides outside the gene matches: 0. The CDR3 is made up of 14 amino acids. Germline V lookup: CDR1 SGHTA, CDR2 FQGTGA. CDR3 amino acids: CASSLTGLEETQYF. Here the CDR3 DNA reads TGTGCCAGCAGCTTAACGGGACTAGAAGAGACCCAGTACTTC.

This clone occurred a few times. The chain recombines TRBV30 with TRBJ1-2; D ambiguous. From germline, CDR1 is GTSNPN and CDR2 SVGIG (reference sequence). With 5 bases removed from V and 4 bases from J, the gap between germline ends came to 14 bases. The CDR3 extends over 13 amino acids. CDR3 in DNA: TGTGCCTGGGAAGCAGGACGGGGCTATGGCTACACCTTC. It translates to CAWEAGRGYGYTF.

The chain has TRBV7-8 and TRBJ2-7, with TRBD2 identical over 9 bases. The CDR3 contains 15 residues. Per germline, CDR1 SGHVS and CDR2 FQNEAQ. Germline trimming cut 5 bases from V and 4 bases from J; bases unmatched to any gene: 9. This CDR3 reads CASSPGSSGGYEQYF. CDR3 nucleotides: TGTGCCAGCAGCCCTGGTAGTAGCGGGGGATACGAGCAGTACTTC.

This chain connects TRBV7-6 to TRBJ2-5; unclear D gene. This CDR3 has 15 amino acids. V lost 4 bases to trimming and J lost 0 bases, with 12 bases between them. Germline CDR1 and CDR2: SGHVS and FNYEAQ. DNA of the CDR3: TGTGCCAGCAGCTCAAGGAGTGCAGACCAAGAGACCCAGTACTTC. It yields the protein CASSSRSADQETQYF.

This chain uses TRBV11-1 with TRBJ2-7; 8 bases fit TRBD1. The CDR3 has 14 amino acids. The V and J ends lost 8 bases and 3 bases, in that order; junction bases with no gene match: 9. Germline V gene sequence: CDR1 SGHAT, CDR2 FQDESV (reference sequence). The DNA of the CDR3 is TGTGCCAGCGGAGCCGACAGGGGACTCTACGAGCAGTACTTC. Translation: CASGADRGLYEQYF.

The CDR3 region is CASHGDTTNEKLFF. In DNA, the CDR3 is TGCGCCAGCCATGGGGACACCACTAATGAAAAACTGTTTTTT. The rearrangement uses TRBV5-1 and TRBJ1-4; tentatively, D is TRBD1 (6 bases). Germline-derived CDR1 and CDR2 are SGHRS and YFSETQ. CDR3 size: 14 residues. V was cut by 7 bases and J by 2 bases, with 12 bases left in between.